These 10 T cell receptor beta chains share one sample of origin, sequenced in a study of CD8 T cells in Susac syndrome. With random hexamers, 0.5 to 1 ug RNA was reverse transcribed. Via MiXCR, TCRdb re-called the immunoSEQ multiplex PCR reads, giving one row per CDR3 protein. The sample includes tens of thousands of distinct CDR3 sequences, around nine tenths of them seen just once. The sample consisted of CD8+ T cells from PBMCs. The origin of the receptors is a human donor with multiple sclerosis.

The chain uses TRBV12-3 or TRBV12-4 and TRBJ2-5; D may correspond to TRBD1 or TRBD2 (6 bases each). Between the trimmed V and J ends, which lost 10 bases and 3 bases, there was a span of 18 bases. The CDR3 runs to 14 residues. For the CDR3, the DNA is TGTGCCACCGAGGAGGTCGGGGGCGAAGAGACCCAGTACTTC. Amino acid sequence: CATEEVGGEETQYF.

As to this clonotype: One junction end does not reproduce the germline sequence, and a read error may be involved. The rearrangement joins TRBV7-7 to TRBJ2-2; 15 bases match TRBD2. Germline CDR1 and CDR2: SSHAT and FNYEAQ (reference sequence). The CDR3 contains 18 residues. CDR3 in amino acids: CASSTGTSGGTNTGELFF. The CDR3 coding sequence is TGTGCTAGCAGTACCGGGACTAGCGGGGGGACGAACACCGGGGAGCTGTTTTTT. The variable domain in full, completed from reference TRBV7-7 and TRBJ2-2, reads GAGVSQSPRYKVTKRGQDVTLRCDPISSHATLYWYQQALGQGPEFLTYFNYEAQPDKSGLPSDRFSAERPEGSISTLTIQRTEQRDSAMYRCASSTGTSGGTNTGELFFGEGSRLTVL.

V gene TRBV27 combines with J gene TRBJ2-7, with D tentatively TRBD2 (5 bases). The CDR3 has 12 residues. The V end lost 6 bases, the J end lost 6 bases, and 12 bases lay between the germline ends. Germline V gives CDR1 MNHEY, CDR2 SMNVEV (reference sequence). The CDR3 is CASSQRAGEQYF. DNA of the CDR3: TGTGCCAGCAGCCAAAGGGCGGGCGAGCAGTACTTC.

The chain employs TRBV28 and TRBJ2-7, with D maybe TRBD2 (6 bases). Germline values: CDR1 MDHEN, CDR2 SYDVKM. CDR3 length: 13 amino acids. The V gene lost 7 bases and the J gene lost 3 bases, with 13 bases spanning the gap. The CDR3 reads CASKLGGSYEQYF. The DNA for the CDR3 is TGTGCCAGCAAGCTCGGGGGAAGCTACGAGCAGTACTTC.

In its sample, this clonotype was seen once. V is TRBV29-1 and J is TRBJ1-6; 7 bases match TRBD1. The CDR3 spans 13 residues. Trimming took 7 bases from V and 7 from J; bases not matched to a gene: 7. Per the germline V gene, CDR1 is SQVTM and CDR2 is ANQGSEA. The DNA for the CDR3 is TGCAGCGCTGGGGACAGCGAAAATTCACCCCTCCACTTT. Protein sequence: CSAGDSENSPLHF.

The V call is TRBV2, the J call TRBJ1-4; D uncertain. The CDR3 loop spans 16 amino acids. Germline CDR1 is SNHLY and CDR2 is FYNNEI. Between the trimmed V and J ends, which lost 5 bases and 8 bases, there was a span of 21 bases. CDR3 in DNA: TGTGCCAGCAGTTACGGGCCGTTATTCTCGGGGGAAAAACTGTTTTTT. It specifies CASSYGPLFSGEKLFF.

The genes are TRBV25-1 and TRBJ2-2; 8 bases match TRBD2. Germline CDR1 reads MGHDK; CDR2 reads SYGVNS. CDR3 length: 15 residues. Trimming took 6 bases from V and 5 from J; bases not matched to a gene: 8. For the CDR3, the DNA is TGTGCCAGCAGAGCCAGCGGGGGACCAACCGGGGAGCTGTTTTTT. It yields the protein CASRASGGPTGELFF.

This clonotype was seen only a few times. The V and J genes are TRBV25-1 and TRBJ2-7, with TRBD1 matching 9 bases. This CDR3 has 14 amino acids. With 10 bases clipped from V and 3 bases from J, the junction kept 10 bases outside the gene matches. CDR1 and CDR2 from the germline V gene are MGHDK and SYGVNS. CDR3 residues: CATTGTGKGYEQYF. Written as DNA, the CDR3 is TGTGCCACCACAGGGACAGGGAAGGGCTACGAGCAGTACTTC.

In DNA, the CDR3 is TGCAGTGCTAGATACGGAAGCAATCAGCCCCAGCATTTT. As protein: CSARYGSNQPQHF. V usage is TRBV20-1 and J usage is TRBJ1-5; D ambiguous. The CDR3 is 13 amino acids. The ends were cut back, 2 bases at V and 1 base at J, with 6 bases in the middle. Germline CDR1 is DFQATT and CDR2 is SNEGSKA (reference sequence).

The V and J genes are TRBV9 and TRBJ1-1; D is uncertain. This CDR3 contains 14 residues. Germline values: CDR1 SGDLS, CDR2 YYNGEE. Between the trimmed V and J ends, which lost 3 bases and 4 bases, there was a span of 13 bases. CDR3 sequence: CASSAGLSSTEAFF. The CDR3 nucleotides read TGTGCCAGCAGCGCCGGCCTTTCCTCCACTGAAGCTTTCTTT.